These 19 T cell receptor beta chains originate from one sample sequenced in a study of T cell repertoires and HLA-DP antigens. Their antigens are not known. Sequencing was performed with immunoSEQ multiplex PCR; in TCRdb, only in-frame clones are kept and a portion is missing. The data contain about 89,000 clones, more than 75% of them singletons. Material for sequencing was CD4+ T cells from PBMCs. The receptors stem from a man aged 45-60 years in good health and CMV-seronegative.

The gene calls are TRBV30 and TRBJ2-3, with D tentatively TRBD2 (6 bases). The germline CDR1 and CDR2 sequences are GTSNPN and SVGIG (reference sequence). This CDR3 is 14 amino acids long. The V end lost 3 bases, the J end lost 1 base, and 11 bases lay between the germline ends. The CDR3 loop is CAWSRRLGTDTQYF. CDR3 DNA sequence: TGTGCCTGGAGCCGACGACTAGGCACAGATACGCAGTATTTT.

The rearrangement links TRBV28 to TRBJ1-3; tentative D call: TRBD1 (5 bases). The CDR3 sequence is 14 residues long. The V gene lost 8 bases and the J gene lost 0 bases, with 11 bases spanning the gap. Germline CDR1 MDHEN, CDR2 SYDVKM. This CDR3 is CASQRGASGNTIYF. The CDR3 nucleotides read TGTGCCAGCCAACGCGGGGCCTCTGGAAACACCATATATTTT.

The V gene is TRBV7-6, the J gene TRBJ1-4; D might be TRBD1 (6 bases). The CDR3 extends over 18 amino acids. Germline V gene sequence: CDR1 SGHVS, CDR2 FNYEAQ. Trimming took 1 base from V and 13 from J, leaving 28 bases between them. Here the CDR3 DNA reads TGTGCCAGCAGCTTAGGCAAGGAACAGGGCCAACCCCAGAGGTTACTGTTTTTT. It specifies CASSLGKEQGQPQRLLFF.

This chain connects TRBV6-6 to TRBJ2-7, with D tentatively TRBD2 (5 bases). V lost 6 bases to trimming and J lost 7 bases, with 22 bases between them. Per germline, CDR1 MNHNY and CDR2 SVGAGI (reference sequence). CDR3 size: 15 residues. The CDR3 DNA sequence: TGTGCCAGCAGCTCAGGACCACAAAACTCGGGGGAGCAGTACTTC. The encoded protein is CASSSGPQNSGEQYF.

This sequence joins TRBV18 and TRBJ1-6, with D perhaps TRBD1 (5 bases). Trimming pared 3 bases from V and 11 bases from J, leaving 11 bases between. There are 13 residues in the CDR3. Germline-derived CDR1 and CDR2 are KGHSH and LQKENI. The CDR3 DNA sequence: TGTGCCAGCTCACCGGACTACAGGACACCCCTCCACTTT. Residues: CASSPDYRTPLHF.

The chain couples TRBV13 to TRBJ2-5; D remains ambiguous. Trimming pared 5 bases from V and 2 bases from J, leaving 12 bases between. Germline lookup yields CDR1 PRHDT and CDR2 FYEKMQ (reference sequence). There are 14 residues in the CDR3. As DNA, the CDR3 is TGTGCCAGCAGCCTTAAGGTGGTTCAAGAGACCCAGTACTTC. Translated, it gives CASSLKVVQETQYF.

This clone was recorded only once. V usage is TRBV6-5 and J usage is TRBJ2-3; D is undetermined. Deletions cut 2 bases from V and 4 bases from J, with 7 bases between. Germline CDR1 is MNHEY and CDR2 is SVGAGI. The CDR3 is 13 residues long. The DNA of the CDR3 is TGTGCCAGCAGTTACGGGCCCCCAGATACGCAGTATTTT. This encodes CASSYGPPDTQYF.

The rearrangement joins TRBV5-1 to TRBJ2-1; 9 positions agree with TRBD1. The V gene's germline CDR1 is SGHRS and CDR2 YFSETQ. The J segment lost 5 bases and the V segment lost 7 bases, leaving 7 bases of the junction unmatched. The CDR3 sequence is 14 residues long. This chain's CDR3 is CASAGTGYNNEQFF. The CDR3 DNA reads TGCGCCAGCGCCGGGACAGGGTACAACAATGAGCAGTTCTTC.

The V call is TRBV2, the J call TRBJ1-1; TRBD1 is a possible D gene (5 bases). Germline loops: CDR1 SNHLY, CDR2 FYNNEI. The V and J ends lost 0 bases and 4 bases respectively, with 9 bases between them. The CDR3 length is 14 residues. This CDR3 reads CASSEARGPTEAFF. The CDR3 nucleotides are TGTGCCAGCAGTGAAGCGCGGGGACCCACTGAAGCTTTCTTT. Together with reference TRBV2 and TRBJ1-1, the CDR3 gives the full variable domain: EPEVTQTPSHQVTQMGQEVILRCVPISNHLYFYWYRQILGQKVEFLVSFYNNEISEKSEIFDDQFSVERPDGSNFTLKIRSTKLEDSAMYFCASSEARGPTEAFFGQGTRLTVV.

The chain is built from TRBV19 and TRBJ2-1, with 10 nucleotides matching TRBD2. Per germline, CDR1 LNHDA and CDR2 SQIVND (reference sequence). CDR3 length equals 17 residues. V shed 5 bases and J 0 bases; nucleotides not matched to a gene: 7. CDR3 sequence reads: CASSSGLAALSYNEQFF. CDR3 coding DNA: TGTGCCAGTAGTTCCGGACTAGCGGCCCTCTCCTACAATGAGCAGTTCTTC.

V and J are TRBV11-2 and TRBJ2-1, with 12 bases fitting TRBD2. Germline CDR1 SGHAT, CDR2 FQNNGV. The ends lost 6 bases at V and 5 bases at J; junction bases unmatched: 14. The CDR3 contains 18 residues. The CDR3 protein is CASRKGLAGPLWDNEQFF. The DNA of the CDR3 is TGTGCCAGCAGGAAAGGACTAGCGGGACCCCTATGGGACAATGAGCAGTTCTTC.

The chain joins TRBV7-7 to TRBJ2-5; D is ambiguous. Looked up from germline, CDR1 is SSHAT and CDR2 is FNYEAQ (reference sequence). The length of the CDR3 is 13 residues. CDR3: CASSQQYQETQYF. The CDR3 nucleotides read TGTGCTAGCTCCCAGCAGTACCAAGAGACCCAGTACTTC.

The chain carries TRBV19 and TRBJ1-1, with 7 bases that match TRBD1. The V segment lost 3 bases and the J segment 9 bases; nucleotides outside the gene matches: 4. Germline values: CDR1 LNHDA, CDR2 SQIVND (reference sequence). This CDR3 is 12 amino acids long. For the CDR3, the DNA is TGTGCCAGTAGTATGACAGGGAAGAAAGCTTTCTTT. Translated: CASSMTGKKAFF. The full variable domain, rest sourced from reference TRBV19 and TRBJ1-1, is DGGITQSPKYLFRKEGQNVTLSCEQNLNHDAMYWYRQDPGQGLRLIYYSQIVNDFQKGDIAEGYSVSREKKESFPLTVTSAQKNPTAFYLCASSMTGKKAFFGQGTRLTVV.

The rearrangement links TRBV4-1 to TRBJ1-1; D gene ambiguous. Germline values: CDR1 MGHRA, CDR2 YSYEKL. V was trimmed by 6 bases and J by 5 bases, leaving 10 bases between them. The CDR3 spans 12 residues. The CDR3 loop is CASRRSETEAFF. CDR3 nucleotides: TGCGCCAGCAGACGGTCAGAAACTGAAGCTTTCTTT.

This chain joins TRBV7-9 and TRBJ2-5; the match to TRBD2 covers 9 bases. The CDR3 is made up of 15 amino acids. V was pared by 4 bases and J by 5 bases, with 8 bases of the junction left unmatched. Germline-derived CDR1 and CDR2 are SEHNR and FQNEAQ (reference sequence). CDR3 bases: TGTGCCAGCAGCTCGCGGGGGGGAGCTGGGGAGACCCAGTACTTC. It yields the protein CASSSRGGAGETQYF.

The genes are TRBV5-4 and TRBJ2-7, with D maybe TRBD1 (6 bases). The CDR3 runs 13 residues. Germline CDR1 is SGHNT and CDR2 is YYREEE (reference sequence). V lost 0 bases and J 3 bases, leaving 7 bases between the germline ends. CDR3 region: CASSLVQGYEQYF. As DNA, the CDR3 is TGTGCCAGCAGCTTGGTACAGGGCTACGAGCAGTACTTC.

V gene TRBV27 combines with J gene TRBJ2-7; no definite D call. The CDR3 spans 15 residues. V lost 6 bases and J lost 3, with 18 bases in between. Germline lookup yields CDR1 MNHEY and CDR2 SMNVEV (reference sequence). The CDR3 here is CASSQSLGPVYEQYF. CDR3 bases: TGTGCCAGCAGCCAATCCCTAGGACCCGTCTACGAGCAGTACTTC.

The chain has TRBV28 and TRBJ2-3; 8 nucleotides align to TRBD2. The CDR3 extends over 19 amino acids. Germline CDR1 is MDHEN and CDR2 is SYDVKM. Trimming cost V 5 bases and J 2 bases; bases outside gene matches: 18. CDR3 sequence (DNA): TGTGCCAGCAGTCTCGTCGGGCTAGCGGGCGTAGGGTACACAGATACGCAGTATTTT. This codes for CASSLVGLAGVGYTDTQYF.

The V and J genes are TRBV7-8 and TRBJ2-1; TRBD2 agrees at 12 bases. Germline V gives CDR1 SGHVS, CDR2 FQNEAQ. V gave up 7 bases and J gave up 9 bases; unmatched junction bases: 10. This CDR3 spans 15 amino acids. CDR3 loop: CASNSGLAGKGEQFF. For the CDR3, the DNA is TGTGCCAGCAACTCTGGACTAGCGGGGAAGGGTGAGCAGTTCTTC.